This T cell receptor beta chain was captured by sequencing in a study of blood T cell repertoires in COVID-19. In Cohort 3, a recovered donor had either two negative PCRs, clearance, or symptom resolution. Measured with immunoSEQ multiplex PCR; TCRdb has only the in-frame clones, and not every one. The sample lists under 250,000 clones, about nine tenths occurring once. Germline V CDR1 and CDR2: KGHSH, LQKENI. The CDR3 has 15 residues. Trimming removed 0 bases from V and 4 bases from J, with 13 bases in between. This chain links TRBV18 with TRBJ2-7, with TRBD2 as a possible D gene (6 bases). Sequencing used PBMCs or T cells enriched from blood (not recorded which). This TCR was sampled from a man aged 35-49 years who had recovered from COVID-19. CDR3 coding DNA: TGTGCCAGCTCACCACCGGGCGGGACCCCTTACGAGCAGTACTTC. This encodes CASSPPGGTPYEQYF.